Presented here are 18 T cell receptor beta chains from one specimen sequenced in a study of blood T cell repertoires in COVID-19. TCRdb's table, derived via immunoSEQ multiplex PCR, lists solely in-frame clones and lacks some. The sample contains 80,000 to 95,000 clones, 65% to 85% of which appear only once. The sample consisted of peripheral blood. These receptors were taken from a man aged 80 or over with active or convalescent COVID-19.

This rearrangement joins TRBV6-1 to TRBJ2-1; weak D call: TRBD2 (5 bases). CDR1 is MNHNS, CDR2 SASEGT, per germline. The CDR3 covers 13 residues. Trimming shortened V by 3 bases and J by 6 bases, and 9 bases separated the two germline ends. DNA for the CDR3: TGTGCCAGCAGTGATTCCGGGGTCAATGAGCAGTTCTTC. Amino acids: CASSDSGVNEQFF.

This clone was found a few times. J is TRBJ2-3 and V is TRBV5-1; possibly TRBD2 for D (6 bases). The CDR3 runs to 16 residues. Trimming cost V 0 bases and J 4 bases, with 15 bases left between them. CDR1 is SGHRS, CDR2 YFSETQ, per germline. CDR3: CASSLELGGVADTQYF. CDR3 coding DNA: TGCGCCAGCAGCTTGGAATTGGGCGGGGTGGCAGATACGCAGTATTTT.

The gene calls are TRBV5-6 and TRBJ1-3; D unclear. The CDR3 is 13 amino acids. Germline-derived CDR1 and CDR2 are SGHDT and YYEEEE. V gave up 6 bases and J gave up 0 bases, with 7 bases separating them. Written as DNA, the CDR3 is TGTGCCAGCACCTACGACTCTGGAAACACCATATATTTT. This sequence encodes CASTYDSGNTIYF.

The chain has TRBV6-2 or TRBV6-3 and TRBJ1-5; TRBD1 matches 7 bases. Germline V gene sequence: CDR1 MNHEY, CDR2 SVGEGT. There are 14 residues in the CDR3. Unmatched junction bases numbered 3, after V lost 2 bases and J lost 5 bases. The CDR3 is CASSYGGTDQPQHF. CDR3 nucleotides: TGTGCCAGCAGTTACGGCGGGACAGATCAGCCCCAGCATTTT.

V usage is TRBV18 and J usage is TRBJ1-5; D remains ambiguous. CDR1 is KGHSH and CDR2 is LQKENI in the germline V gene. V lost 5 bases and J lost 0, with 8 bases in between. The CDR3 totals 14 residues. The CDR3 bases are TGTGCCAGCTCAGGGCAGAATAGCAATCAGCCCCAGCATTTT. Translation: CASSGQNSNQPQHF.

The rearrangement links TRBV28 to TRBJ2-1; the D gene is possibly TRBD1 (6 bases). The CDR3 is 14 amino acids. The germline CDR1 and CDR2 sequences are MDHEN and SYDVKM. The V end lost 6 bases, the J end lost 5 bases, and 14 bases lay between the germline ends. CDR3 DNA sequence: TGTGCCAGCAGACTCGACAGGAGGAACAATGAGCAGTTCTTC. Translated: CASRLDRRNNEQFF.

The V call is TRBV19, the J call TRBJ1-6; D is unclear. This CDR3 spans 14 amino acids. Trimming left V 5 bases short and J 10 bases short, with 15 bases between. Germline CDR1 LNHDA, CDR2 SQIVND (reference sequence). This CDR3 is CASSPPAGSSPLHF. The CDR3 region has the DNA TGTGCCAGTAGTCCCCCGGCGGGTTCCTCACCCCTCCACTTT. Full variable domain (rest looked up from reference TRBV19 and TRBJ1-6): DGGITQSPKYLFRKEGQNVTLSCEQNLNHDAMYWYRQDPGQGLRLIYYSQIVNDFQKGDIAEGYSVSREKKESFPLTVTSAQKNPTAFYLCASSPPAGSSPLHFGNGTRLTVT.

The chain uses TRBV7-2 and TRBJ2-7; D perhaps matches TRBD2 (6 bases). Germline-derived CDR1 and CDR2 are SGHTA and FQGNSA. With 5 bases removed from V and 3 bases from J, the gap between germline ends came to 8 bases. The length of the CDR3 is 12 residues. The CDR3 protein is CASSTAGYEQYF. The CDR3 nucleotides read TGTGCCAGCAGCACAGCGGGCTACGAGCAGTACTTC.

The V and J genes are TRBV6-6 and TRBJ1-2; the match to TRBD1 covers 9 bases. V lost 6 bases to trimming and J lost 4 bases; unmatched junction nucleotides: 9. Germline CDR1 and CDR2: MNHNY and SVGAGI (reference sequence). The CDR3 extends over 15 amino acids. The CDR3 region has the DNA TGTGCCAGCAGCCCAGACAGGGGGACGGGCTATGGCTACACCTTC. Translating it yields CASSPDRGTGYGYTF.

This clone was counted once. This chain uses TRBV6-2 or TRBV6-3 with TRBJ1-3; the match to TRBD1 covers 9 bases. Germline lookup yields CDR1 MNHEY and CDR2 SVGEGT. The trim removed 2 bases at V and 1 base at J, leaving 9 bases unmatched. The CDR3 covers 18 residues. The CDR3 nucleotides are TGTGCCAGCAGTTACGAAACCGGGACAGGGATGTCTGGAAACACCATATATTTT. It encodes CASSYETGTGMSGNTIYF.

This rearrangement joins TRBV5-6 to TRBJ1-1; the match to TRBD1 covers 7 bases. The CDR3 runs 13 residues. The V gene's germline CDR1 is SGHDT and CDR2 YYEEEE. V lost 4 bases, J lost 10 bases, and 10 bases stayed unmatched. CDR3 nucleotides: TGTGCCAGCAGCAGGACCGAGACAGGGCGAGCTTTCTTT. Residues: CASSRTETGRAFF.

The chain carries TRBV10-3 and TRBJ2-5, with 9 bases identical to TRBD2. Germline V gives CDR1 ENHRY, CDR2 SYGVKD. CDR3 length equals 14 residues. The trim removed 2 bases at V and 5 bases at J, leaving 3 bases unmatched. The CDR3 sequence is CAISEVSGGETQYF. In DNA form, the CDR3 reads TGTGCCATCAGTGAGGTTAGCGGGGGTGAGACCCAGTACTTC.

The J gene is TRBJ2-6, the V gene TRBV9; D is undetermined. V was trimmed by 0 bases and J by 2 bases, leaving 6 bases between them. The CDR3 runs 15 residues. Germline V gene lookup returns CDR1 SGDLS and CDR2 YYNGEE. The CDR3: CASSVDLTGANVLTF. The CDR3 coding sequence is TGTGCCAGCAGCGTAGATCTAACTGGGGCCAACGTCCTGACTTTC. The full variable domain, rest sourced from reference TRBV9 and TRBJ2-6, is DSGVTQTPKHLITATGQRVTLRCSPRSGDLSVYWYQQSLDQGLQFLIQYYNGEERAKGNILERFSAQQFPDLHSELNLSSLELGDSALYFCASSVDLTGANVLTFGAGSRLTVL.

CDR3 nucleotides: TGTGCCAGCTCACCCCAACAGGGTATGAACACTGAAGCTTTCTTT. The encoded protein is CASSPQQGMNTEAFF. The rearrangement joins TRBV18 to TRBJ1-1; D may be TRBD1 (6 bases). V was trimmed by 3 bases and J by 0 bases, leaving 11 bases between them. The V gene's germline CDR1 is KGHSH and CDR2 LQKENI. The CDR3 length is 15 residues.

A few counts support this clone. The V and J genes are TRBV7-8 and TRBJ2-3, with 7 positions matching TRBD1. V trimming: 4 bases; J trimming: 3 bases; junction bases outside the gene matches: 7. Germline CDR1 reads SGHVS; CDR2 reads FQNEAQ. The CDR3 spans 15 residues. The DNA of the CDR3 is TGTGCCAGCAGCTCACCACAGGGGACAACAGATACGCAGTATTTT. It translates to CASSSPQGTTDTQYF. The full variable domain, completed using reference TRBV7-8 and TRBJ2-3, is GAGVSQSPRYKVAKRGQDVALRCDPISGHVSLFWYQQALGQGPEFLTYFQNEAQLDKSGLPSDRFFAERPEGSVSTLKIQRTQQEDSAVYLCASSSPQGTTDTQYFGPGTRLTVL.

This sequence joins TRBV5-5 and TRBJ1-6; a weak D match, TRBD1 (5 bases). V lost 0 bases to trimming and J lost 6 bases, with 10 bases between them. The CDR3 loop spans 15 amino acids. Germline V gene lookup returns CDR1 SGHKS and CDR2 YYEKEE (reference sequence). The CDR3 protein is CASSLADTINSPLHF. The CDR3 DNA is TGTGCCAGCAGCTTGGCGGACACAATTAATTCACCCCTCCACTTT.

V is TRBV19 and J is TRBJ2-6; TRBD2 is a possible D gene (5 bases). This CDR3 comprises 15 residues. The ends were cut back, 3 bases at V and 0 bases at J, with 6 bases in the middle. Germline loops: CDR1 LNHDA, CDR2 SQIVND (reference sequence). This chain's CDR3 is CASSIAGSGANVLTF. The CDR3 nucleotides are TGTGCCAGTAGTATTGCGGGCTCTGGGGCCAACGTCCTGACTTTC.

This clone was seen more than once but under ten times. The V gene is TRBV24-1, the J gene TRBJ1-2; no clear D gene. In germline, CDR1 is KGHDR, CDR2 SFDVKD. The CDR3 length is 13 residues. Trimming cost V 4 bases and J 8 bases, with 13 bases left between them. Written as DNA, the CDR3 is TGTGCCACCAGTGACCCCCACATCGGGGGCTACACCTTC. Protein product: CATSDPHIGGYTF.